These T cell receptor beta chains were read from a single sample in a study of blood T cell repertoires in COVID-19. Sequencing was performed with immunoSEQ multiplex PCR; in TCRdb, only in-frame clones are kept and a portion is missing. The sample holds some 50,000 clones, less than 90% seen once. Sequenced input: peripheral blood. All receptors come from a woman between 65 and 79 years old with active COVID-19. Each CDR3 is given with its conserved first and last residue.

v_call	j_call	cdr3_aa
TRBV7-9	TRBJ1-4	CASSLRIGRNEKLFF
TRBV27	TRBJ2-7	CASSLSTVSVGEQYF
TRBV27	TRBJ2-1	CASSLGLAVDNEQFF
TRBV4-2	TRBJ1-2	CASSQGLGTGGINYGYTF
TRBV6-5	TRBJ2-7	CASRGGGSSYEQYF
TRBV19	TRBJ1-1	CASSSRGRGTEAFF
TRBV5-4	TRBJ2-3	CASSLARDRGRTDTQYF
TRBV21-1	TRBJ1-1	CASSKEGGPNTEAFF
TRBV19	TRBJ2-3	CASNTGLAGAVTQYF
TRBV9	TRBJ2-7	CASSVGGDEAYEQYF
TRBV12-3/TRBV12-4	TRBJ2-5	CASSLEGVETQYF
TRBV30	TRBJ1-1	CAWSLTGDRAFF
TRBV7-9	TRBJ2-1	CASSPVPGQGISSYNEQFF
TRBV28	TRBJ2-7	CASSLRGVYEQYF
TRBV7-9	TRBJ1-4	CASSQTTEIGEKLFF
TRBV7-6	TRBJ1-1	CASSSLYRGRTEAFF
TRBV20-1	TRBJ2-7	CSASGDRAKQANEQYF
TRBV2	TRBJ2-4	CASSRDSKNIQYF
TRBV4-1	TRBJ1-4	CASSQGGEKLFF
TRBV6-5	TRBJ2-1	CASSYSVENEQFF
TRBV29-1	TRBJ2-2	CSGGTANTGELFF
TRBV6-5	TRBJ1-1	CASSYETGDTEAFF
TRBV28	TRBJ1-3	CASSSKGQWTGNTIYF
TRBV27	TRBJ2-3	CASSRDSGTDTQYF
TRBV9	TRBJ2-7	CASSVVHSNDEQYF
TRBV28	TRBJ1-1	CASSLFRGRVGETEAFF
TRBV19	TRBJ1-2	CASSTGTAVYGYTF
TRBV13	TRBJ1-2	CASSLARGNYGYTF
TRBV5-6	TRBJ1-2	CASSSGQGAGYGYTF
TRBV29-1	TRBJ2-7	CSVADRTSSYEQYF
TRBV28	TRBJ2-3	CASSPIAGGWTDTQYF
TRBV4-1	TRBJ2-5	CLTSTCGGLAGGPRGQETQYF
TRBV5-1	TRBJ2-7	CASSLEGDEQYF
TRBV9	TRBJ2-5	CASSVDWTSGGVETQYF